Below, 10 T cell receptor beta chains from the same sample are listed, as sequenced in a study of blood T cell repertoires in COVID-19. The data were produced by immunoSEQ multiplex PCR, yet TCRdb's version contains in-frame clones alone and is incomplete. The sample has around 320,000 clones, around 92% seen once. The sample taken for sequencing was PBMCs or T cells enriched from blood (not recorded which). The receptor source for this set is a woman aged 50 to 60 who had been exposed to COVID-19.

The rearrangement joins TRBV7-8 to TRBJ1-6; the D is unclear. V shed 4 bases and J shed 2 bases, with 12 bases lying between them. Germline loops: CDR1 SGHVS, CDR2 FQNEAQ. This CDR3 region has 16 residues. The CDR3 here is CASSWSDLTYNSPLHF. The CDR3 DNA reads as TGTGCCAGCAGCTGGAGCGATTTAACCTATAATTCACCCCTCCACTTT.

The rearrangement uses TRBV3-1 (or the pseudogene TRBV3-2) and TRBJ2-5; 9 bases line up with TRBD2. The CDR3 sequence is 16 residues long. Germline V gene lookup returns CDR1 LGHDT and CDR2 YNNKEL (reference sequence). After removal of 1 base from V and 2 bases from J, the junction contained 5 bases not matched to a gene. This CDR3 is CASSQGLRGGQETQYF. The CDR3 DNA sequence: TGTGCCAGCAGCCAAGGTTTGCGGGGGGGACAAGAGACCCAGTACTTC.

The rearrangement links TRBV5-1 to TRBJ2-5; TRBD2 matches at 10 bases. Trimming removed 1 base from V and 3 bases from J; junction bases left unmatched: 6. Looked up from germline, CDR1 is SGHRS and CDR2 is YFSETQ. The CDR3 spans 16 residues. CDR3 in amino acids: CASSLPSGGAEETQYF. CDR3 sequence (DNA): TGCGCCAGCAGCTTGCCCAGCGGGGGGGCCGAAGAGACCCAGTACTTC. Complete variable domain (other parts from reference TRBV5-1 and TRBJ2-5): KAGVTQTPRYLIKTRGQQVTLSCSPISGHRSVSWYQQTPGQGLQFLFEYFSETQRNKGNFPGRFSGRQFSNSRSEMNVSTLELGDSALYLCASSLPSGGAEETQYFGPGTRLLVL.

The chain recombines TRBV4-1 with TRBJ2-7; 16 nucleotides agree with TRBD2. CDR3 length: 20 amino acids. V was clipped by 1 base and J by 2 bases; unmatched bases: 11. Germline CDR1 reads MGHRA; CDR2 reads YSYEKL. CDR3 DNA sequence: TGCGCCAGCAGCCAAGGACAGGGACTAGCGGGGGGGAAATACCCCTACGAGCAGTACTTC. It yields the protein CASSQGQGLAGGKYPYEQYF.

This sequence joins TRBV9 and TRBJ2-7, with a weak D call TRBD1 (6 bases). The CDR3 sequence is 15 residues long. Trimming stripped 4 bases from V and 2 bases from J, with 16 bases between. Germline V gene data show CDR1 as SGDLS and CDR2 as YYNGEE. The CDR3 sequence: CASSLRLGATYEQYF. The CDR3 region has the DNA TGTGCCAGCAGCCTTCGTTTGGGGGCGACCTACGAGCAGTACTTC.

The rearrangement uses TRBV27 and TRBJ2-1; tentative D call: TRBD1 (6 bases). V was cut by 1 base and J by 2 bases, with 12 bases left in between. The CDR3 extends over 16 amino acids. Germline CDR1 reads MNHEY; CDR2 reads SMNVEV (reference sequence). CDR3 in amino acids: CASSLLAGAAYNEQFF. The CDR3 DNA follows: TGTGCCAGCAGTTTATTGGCAGGGGCGGCCTACAATGAGCAGTTCTTC.

This chain connects TRBV2 to TRBJ2-2, with 8 positions matching TRBD1. Germline CDR1 and CDR2: SNHLY and FYNNEI. This CDR3 region has 15 residues. Germline trimming cut 4 bases from V and 5 bases from J; bases unmatched to any gene: 6. The CDR3, as DNA: TGTGCCAGCAGTGCAGGGGGCGGCTGGACCGGGGAGCTGTTTTTT. It translates to CASSAGGGWTGELFF.

The chain combines TRBV28 with TRBJ1-4, with TRBD1 identical over 10 bases. Per germline, CDR1 MDHEN and CDR2 SYDVKM. The CDR3 is 16 residues long. The trim removed 7 bases at V and 7 bases at J, leaving 12 bases unmatched. The CDR3 DNA reads as TGTGCCAGCAAACCCTCTACGGGACAGGGGTCTGAAAAACTGTTTTTT. Residues: CASKPSTGQGSEKLFF.

This sequence joins TRBV12-3 or TRBV12-4 and TRBJ2-2; D gene unclear. V was shortened by 4 bases and J by 7 bases, with 7 bases between the two germline ends. The CDR3 covers 12 residues. For the CDR3, the DNA is TGTGCCAGCAGTTCCCCTCTCGGGGAGCTGTTTTTT. The encoded protein is CASSSPLGELFF.

The V and J genes are TRBV3-1 (or the pseudogene TRBV3-2) and TRBJ2-1; TRBD1 aligns across 7 bases. V shed 1 base, J shed 4 bases, and the junction held 4 bases outside the gene matches. CDR3 size: 15 residues. Germline CDR1 and CDR2: LGHDT and YNNKEL (reference sequence). The CDR3 DNA reads as TGTGCCAGCAGCCAAGCTGACAGGGTTTACAATGAGCAGTTCTTC. This gives the protein CASSQADRVYNEQFF.